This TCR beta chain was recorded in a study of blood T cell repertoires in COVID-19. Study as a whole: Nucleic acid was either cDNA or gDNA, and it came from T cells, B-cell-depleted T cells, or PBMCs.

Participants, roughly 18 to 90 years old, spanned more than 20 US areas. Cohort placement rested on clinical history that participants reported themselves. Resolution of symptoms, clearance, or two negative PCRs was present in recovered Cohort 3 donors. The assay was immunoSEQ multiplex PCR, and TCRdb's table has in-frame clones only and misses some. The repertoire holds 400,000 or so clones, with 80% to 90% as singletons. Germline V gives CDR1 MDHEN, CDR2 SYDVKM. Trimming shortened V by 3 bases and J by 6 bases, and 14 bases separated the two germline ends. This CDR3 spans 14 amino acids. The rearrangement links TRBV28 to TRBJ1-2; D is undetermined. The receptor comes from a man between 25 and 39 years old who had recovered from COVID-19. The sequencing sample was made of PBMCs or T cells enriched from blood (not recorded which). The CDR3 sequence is CASSLANIPHGYTF. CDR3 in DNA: TGTGCCAGCAGTTTGGCCAACATACCACATGGCTACACCTTC.